The 13 T cell receptor beta chains listed next were all sequenced from one sample in a study of glioma-infiltrating T cells after dendritic cell vaccination. Clones were read by immunoSEQ multiplex PCR, and TCRdb kept only the in-frame ones, dropping some. The sample consists of about 65,000 clones, around nine tenths of them appearing once. Time point here: after dendritic cell vaccination, including at tumor progression/relapse. Sequenced material: blood, taken after dendritic cell vaccination. The receptors originated from a human donor with glioblastoma.

The chain joins TRBV5-1 to TRBJ2-5; D is uncertain. TRBJ2-7 matches the DNA end more closely, so the J call is doubtful. From germline, CDR1 is SGHRS and CDR2 YFSETQ. This CDR3 contains 12 residues. The CDR3 loop reads CASSSSSYEQYF. The CDR3 DNA is TGCGCCAGCAGCTCGAGCTCCTACGAGCAGTACTTC.

The gene calls are TRBV27 and TRBJ1-6; 9 bases agree with TRBD1. Per the germline V gene, CDR1 is MNHEY and CDR2 is SMNVEV (reference sequence). With 8 bases clipped from V and 7 bases from J, the junction kept 6 bases outside the gene matches. The CDR3 covers 14 residues. In DNA, the CDR3 is TGTGCCAGCTGCAACAGGGGGCTCAATTCACCCCTCCACTTT. This encodes CASCNRGLNSPLHF.

The rearrangement joins TRBV5-6 to TRBJ1-3, with 8 bases matching TRBD1. The CDR3 is made up of 15 amino acids. With V trimmed by 4 bases and J by 8 bases, 11 bases remained unmatched. Germline assignment: CDR1 SGHDT and CDR2 YYEEEE. CDR3 DNA sequence: TGTGCCAGCAGCCTGATGACAGGGGCCAGGGACACCATATATTTT. Amino acid sequence: CASSLMTGARDTIYF.

The chain carries TRBV11-1 and TRBJ2-7, with unresolved D. Germline V gene data show CDR1 as SGHAT and CDR2 as FQDESV (reference sequence). V lost 4 bases, J lost 3 bases, and 10 bases lay in between. The CDR3 extends over 13 amino acids. The CDR3: CASSYARYYEQYF. The CDR3 bases are TGTGCCAGCAGCTATGCACGGTACTACGAGCAGTACTTC.

Concerning this clone: One end of the junction is discordant with germline, which a read error may explain. The chain joins TRBV7-7 to TRBJ2-3; TRBD2 agrees at 9 bases. CDR3 length equals 14 residues. CDR1 SSHAT and CDR2 FNYEAQ come from the germline V gene (reference sequence). CDR3 in DNA: TGTGCCAGCAGCCTAGCGGGGCTCACAGATACGCAGTATTTT. It encodes CASSLAGLTDTQYF.

The V gene is TRBV12-5, the J gene TRBJ1-5; 7 positions agree with TRBD1. CDR3 length: 15 residues. V lost 3 bases to trimming and J lost 4 bases; unmatched junction nucleotides: 6. The germline V gene has CDR1 LGHNT and CDR2 FRNRAP. The DNA for the CDR3 is TGTGCTAGTGGTTTACTGCAGGGGGAGAATCAGCCCCAGCATTTT. As protein: CASGLLQGENQPQHF.

This chain links TRBV11-2 with TRBJ2-3, with 8 bases aligning to TRBD1. Germline V lookup: CDR1 SGHAT, CDR2 FQNNGV. This CDR3 comprises 16 residues. V trimming: 5 bases; J trimming: 3 bases; junction bases outside the gene matches: 10. The CDR3 sequence: CASSPRDRNKTDTQYF. The CDR3 coding sequence is TGTGCCAGCAGCCCAAGGGACAGGAACAAGACAGATACGCAGTATTTT.

The V and J genes are TRBV12-5 and TRBJ1-4, with no clear D. The germline gives CDR1 LGHNT, CDR2 FRNRAP. V was trimmed by 3 bases and J by 0 bases, leaving 8 bases between them. The CDR3 is made up of 15 amino acids. The CDR3 region has the DNA TGTGCTAGTGGTTTACGAGATGCAACTAATGAAAAACTGTTTTTT. Its translation: CASGLRDATNEKLFF.

The chain's CDR3 is CAISESTGSGNTIYF. CDR3 in DNA: TGTGCCATCAGTGAGTCGACCGGGTCTGGAAACACCATATATTTT. The gene calls are TRBV10-3 and TRBJ1-3; D gene unclear. V was trimmed by 0 bases and J by 1 base, leaving 7 bases between them. Germline loops: CDR1 ENHRY, CDR2 SYGVKD. CDR3 length equals 15 residues.

The chain combines TRBV19 with TRBJ1-5; 7 bases are a match to TRBD1. Germline loops: CDR1 LNHDA, CDR2 SQIVND (reference sequence). The CDR3 is 17 amino acids. Losses at the gene ends were 1 base for V and 7 bases for J; bases not matched to a gene: 13. The CDR3 DNA reads TGTGCCAGTAGTATAGTCGGCCGGCAGGGGGTAGGGCAGCCCCAGCATTTT. Protein product: CASSIVGRQGVGQPQHF.

The rearrangement joins TRBV15 to TRBJ2-1; D is undetermined. Germline values: CDR1 LNHNV, CDR2 YYDKDF (reference sequence). The V end lost 4 bases, the J end lost 7 bases, and 8 bases lay between the germline ends. The CDR3 sequence is 12 residues long. The CDR3 sequence: CATSKTENEQFF. The CDR3 nucleotides are TGTGCCACCAGCAAAACAGAGAATGAGCAGTTCTTC. Full variable domain (outside the CDR3, taken from reference TRBV15 and TRBJ2-1): DAMVIQNPRYQVTQFGKPVTLSCSQTLNHNVMYWYQQKSSQAPKLLFHYYDKDFNNEADTPDNFQSRRPNTSFCFLDIRSPGLGDTAMYLCATSKTENEQFFGPGTRLTVL.

The rearrangement links TRBV11-3 to TRBJ2-5; 7 nucleotides align to TRBD2. The CDR3 is 15 amino acids. Trimming took 0 bases from V and 3 from J; bases not matched to a gene: 4. Germline values: CDR1 SGHNT, CDR2 YENEEA. The DNA of the CDR3 is TGTGCCAGCAGCTTAGATCAGCTAGCGGAAGAGACCCAGTACTTC. It specifies CASSLDQLAEETQYF.

The gene calls are TRBV6-5 and TRBJ2-5; 8 bases map to TRBD2. The CDR3 loop spans 14 amino acids. The germline V gene encodes CDR1 MNHEY and CDR2 SVGAGI. The trim removed 6 bases at V and 3 bases at J, leaving 6 bases unmatched. DNA for the CDR3: TGTGCCAGCAGATCATTGACTAGCGAAGAGACCCAGTACTTC. This sequence encodes CASRSLTSEETQYF.